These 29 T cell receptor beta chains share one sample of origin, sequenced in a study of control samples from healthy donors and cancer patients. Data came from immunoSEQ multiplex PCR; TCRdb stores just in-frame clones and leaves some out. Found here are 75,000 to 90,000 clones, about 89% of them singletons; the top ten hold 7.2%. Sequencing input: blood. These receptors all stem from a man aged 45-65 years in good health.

CDR3 nucleotide sequence: TGTGCCACCAGCAGAGCTTCTTCAGGGACACCCCTCCACTTT. Encoded protein: CATSRASSGTPLHF. The chain carries TRBV15 and TRBJ1-6, with D maybe TRBD1 (5 bases). The CDR3 runs to 14 residues. Germline V gives CDR1 LNHNV, CDR2 YYDKDF (reference sequence). V dropped 1 base and J dropped 11 bases, with 12 bases sitting between them.

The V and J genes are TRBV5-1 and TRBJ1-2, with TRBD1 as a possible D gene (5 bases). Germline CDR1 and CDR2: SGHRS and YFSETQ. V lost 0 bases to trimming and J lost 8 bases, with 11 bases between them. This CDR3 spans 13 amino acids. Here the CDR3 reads CASSLDRNRGYTF. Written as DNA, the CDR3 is TGCGCCAGCAGCTTGGACAGGAATCGGGGCTACACCTTC.

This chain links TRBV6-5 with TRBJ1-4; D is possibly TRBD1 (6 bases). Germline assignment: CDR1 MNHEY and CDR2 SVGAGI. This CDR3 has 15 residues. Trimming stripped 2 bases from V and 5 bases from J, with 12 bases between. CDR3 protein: CASSYRQAENEKLFF. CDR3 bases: TGTGCCAGCAGTTACCGACAGGCGGAGAATGAAAAACTGTTTTTT.

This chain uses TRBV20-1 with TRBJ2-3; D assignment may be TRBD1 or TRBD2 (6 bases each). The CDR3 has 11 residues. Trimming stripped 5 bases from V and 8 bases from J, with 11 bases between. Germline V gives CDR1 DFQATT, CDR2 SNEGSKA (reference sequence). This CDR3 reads CSAGGRSTQYF. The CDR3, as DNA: TGCAGTGCTGGGGGGCGTAGTACGCAGTATTTT.

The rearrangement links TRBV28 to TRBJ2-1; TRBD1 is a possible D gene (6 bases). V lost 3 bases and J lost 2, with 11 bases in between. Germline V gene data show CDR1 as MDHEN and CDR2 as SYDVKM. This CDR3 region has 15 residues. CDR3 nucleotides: TGTGCCAGCAGTTTGCAACGGGACACCTACAATGAGCAGTTCTTC. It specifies CASSLQRDTYNEQFF. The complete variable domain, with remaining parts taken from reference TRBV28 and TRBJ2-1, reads DVKVTQSSRYLVKRTGEKVFLECVQDMDHENMFWYRQDPGLGLRLIYFSYDVKMKEKGDIPEGYSVSREKKERFSLILESASTNQTSMYLCASSLQRDTYNEQFFGPGTRLTVL.

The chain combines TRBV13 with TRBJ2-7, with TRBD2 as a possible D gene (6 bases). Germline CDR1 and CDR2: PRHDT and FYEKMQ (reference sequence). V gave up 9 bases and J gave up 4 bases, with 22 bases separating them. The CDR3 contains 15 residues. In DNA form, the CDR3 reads TGTGCCAGTGAACTCCTTCCAGGACTATTTTACGAGCAGTACTTC. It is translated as CASELLPGLFYEQYF.

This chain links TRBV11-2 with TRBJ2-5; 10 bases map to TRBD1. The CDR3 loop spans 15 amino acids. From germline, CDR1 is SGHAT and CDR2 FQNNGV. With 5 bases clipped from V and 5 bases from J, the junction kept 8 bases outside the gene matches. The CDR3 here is CASSPGQGNAETQYF. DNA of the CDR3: TGTGCCAGCAGCCCGGGACAGGGGAACGCGGAGACCCAGTACTTC.

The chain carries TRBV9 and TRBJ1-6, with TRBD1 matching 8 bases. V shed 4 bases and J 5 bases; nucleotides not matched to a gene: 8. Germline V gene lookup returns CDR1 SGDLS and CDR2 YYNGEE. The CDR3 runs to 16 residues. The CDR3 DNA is TGTGCCAGCAGCCCCCGGACAGGGCTACATAATTCACCCCTCCACTTT. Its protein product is CASSPRTGLHNSPLHF.

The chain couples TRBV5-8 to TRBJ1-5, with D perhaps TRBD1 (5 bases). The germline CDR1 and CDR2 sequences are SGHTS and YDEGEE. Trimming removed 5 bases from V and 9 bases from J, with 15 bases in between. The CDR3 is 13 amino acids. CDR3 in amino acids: CASRRDRTGPQHF. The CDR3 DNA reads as TGTGCCAGCAGACGGGACCGGACGGGGCCCCAGCATTTT.

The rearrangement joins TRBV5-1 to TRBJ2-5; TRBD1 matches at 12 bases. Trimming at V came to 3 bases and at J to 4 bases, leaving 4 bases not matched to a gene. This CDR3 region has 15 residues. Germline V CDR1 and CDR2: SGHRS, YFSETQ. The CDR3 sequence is CASSSGQGATETQYF. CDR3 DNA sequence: TGCGCCAGCAGCTCGGGACAGGGGGCAACAGAGACCCAGTACTTC.

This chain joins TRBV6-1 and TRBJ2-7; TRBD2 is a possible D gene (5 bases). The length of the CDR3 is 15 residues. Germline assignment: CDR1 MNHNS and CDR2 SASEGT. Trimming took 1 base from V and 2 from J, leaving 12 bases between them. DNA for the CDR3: TGTGCCAGCAGTGAAGAGGGAGCGGAAGCCTACGAGCAGTACTTC. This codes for CASSEEGAEAYEQYF.

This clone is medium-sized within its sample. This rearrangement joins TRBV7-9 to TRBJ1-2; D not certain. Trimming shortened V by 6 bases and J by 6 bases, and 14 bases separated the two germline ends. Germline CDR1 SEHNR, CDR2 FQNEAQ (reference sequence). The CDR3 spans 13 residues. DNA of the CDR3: TGTGCCAGCAGACCCCTTTATTTTGATGGCTACACCTTC. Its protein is CASRPLYFDGYTF.

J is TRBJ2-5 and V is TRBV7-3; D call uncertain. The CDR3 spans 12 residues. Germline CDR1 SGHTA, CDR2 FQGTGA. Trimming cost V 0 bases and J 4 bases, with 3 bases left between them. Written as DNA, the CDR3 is TGTGCCAGCAGCTTAACTCTAGAGACCCAGTACTTC. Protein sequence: CASSLTLETQYF. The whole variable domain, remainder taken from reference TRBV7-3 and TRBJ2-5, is GAGVSQTPSNKVTEKGKYVELRCDPISGHTALYWYRQSLGQGPEFLIYFQGTGAADDSGLPNDRFFAVRPEGSVSTLKIQRTERGDSAVYLCASSLTLETQYFGPGTRLLVL.

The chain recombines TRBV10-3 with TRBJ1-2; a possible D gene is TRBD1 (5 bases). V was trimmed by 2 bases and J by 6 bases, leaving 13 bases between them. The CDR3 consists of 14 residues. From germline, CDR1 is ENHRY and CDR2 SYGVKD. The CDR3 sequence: CAISERWQGDGYTF. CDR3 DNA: TGTGCCATCAGTGAGCGGTGGCAGGGTGATGGCTACACCTTC.

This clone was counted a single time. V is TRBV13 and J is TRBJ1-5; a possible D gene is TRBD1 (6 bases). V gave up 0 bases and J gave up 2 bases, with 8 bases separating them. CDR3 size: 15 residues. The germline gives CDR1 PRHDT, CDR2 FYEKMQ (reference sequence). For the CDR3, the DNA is TGTGCCAGCAGCTTAGGCGAGGGGGGCAATCAGCCCCAGCATTTT. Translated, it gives CASSLGEGGNQPQHF.

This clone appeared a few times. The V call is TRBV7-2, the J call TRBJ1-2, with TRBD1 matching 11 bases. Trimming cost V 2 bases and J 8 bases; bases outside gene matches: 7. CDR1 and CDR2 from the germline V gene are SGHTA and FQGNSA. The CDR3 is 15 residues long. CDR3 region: CASSLYGQGAIGYTF. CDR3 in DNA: TGTGCCAGCAGCTTATACGGACAGGGGGCGATAGGCTACACCTTC.

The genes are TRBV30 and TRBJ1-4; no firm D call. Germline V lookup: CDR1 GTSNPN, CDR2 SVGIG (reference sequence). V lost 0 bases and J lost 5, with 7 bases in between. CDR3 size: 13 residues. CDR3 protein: CAWSVQQNEKLFF. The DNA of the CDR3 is TGTGCCTGGAGTGTACAACAGAATGAAAAACTGTTTTTT.

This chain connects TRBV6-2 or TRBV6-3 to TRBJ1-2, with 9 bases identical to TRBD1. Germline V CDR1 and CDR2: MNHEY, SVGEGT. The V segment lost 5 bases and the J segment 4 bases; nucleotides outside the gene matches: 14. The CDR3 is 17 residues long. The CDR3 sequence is CASSAPGQGPLPYGYTF. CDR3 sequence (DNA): TGTGCCAGCAGTGCCCCGGGACAGGGCCCCTTACCCTATGGCTACACCTTC.

The CDR3 region is CASARGTSPNYGYTF. CDR3 sequence (DNA): TGTGCCAGCGCCAGGGGGACCAGCCCTAACTATGGCTACACCTTC. The chain combines TRBV18 with TRBJ1-2, with TRBD1 matching over 7 bases. CDR1 is KGHSH and CDR2 is LQKENI in the germline V gene. CDR3 size: 15 residues. Trimming took 8 bases from V and 0 from J; bases not matched to a gene: 9. Looking up the rest from reference TRBV18 and TRBJ1-2 gives the full variable domain: NAGVMQNPRHLVRRRGQEARLRCSPMKGHSHVYWYRQLPEEGLKFMVYLQKENIIDESGMPKERFSAEFPKEGPSILRIQQVVRGDSAAYFCASARGTSPNYGYTFGSGTRLTVV.

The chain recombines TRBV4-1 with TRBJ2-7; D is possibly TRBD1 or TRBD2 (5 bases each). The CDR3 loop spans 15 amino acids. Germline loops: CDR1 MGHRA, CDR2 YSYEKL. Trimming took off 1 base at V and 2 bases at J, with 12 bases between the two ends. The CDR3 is CASSQAPGPTYEQYF. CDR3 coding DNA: TGCGCCAGCAGCCAAGCCCCGGGACCCACCTACGAGCAGTACTTC.

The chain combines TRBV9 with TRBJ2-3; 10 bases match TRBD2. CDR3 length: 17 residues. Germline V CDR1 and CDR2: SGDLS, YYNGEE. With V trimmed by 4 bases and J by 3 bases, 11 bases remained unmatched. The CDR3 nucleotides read TGTGCCAGCAGCCCCCGAAGCGGGGGGGCCGGAACAGATACGCAGTATTTT. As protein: CASSPRSGGAGTDTQYF.

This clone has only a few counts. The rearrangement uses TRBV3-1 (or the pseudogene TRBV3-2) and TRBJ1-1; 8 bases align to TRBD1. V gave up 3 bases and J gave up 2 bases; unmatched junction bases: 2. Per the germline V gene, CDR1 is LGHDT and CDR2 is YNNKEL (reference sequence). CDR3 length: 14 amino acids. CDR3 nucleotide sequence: TGTGCCAGCAGCCAGGCAGGGGGCAACACTGAAGCTTTCTTT. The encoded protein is CASSQAGGNTEAFF.

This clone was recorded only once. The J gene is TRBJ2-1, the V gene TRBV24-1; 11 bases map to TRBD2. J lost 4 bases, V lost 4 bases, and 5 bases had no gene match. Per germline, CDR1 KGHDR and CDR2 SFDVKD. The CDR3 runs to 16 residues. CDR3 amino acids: CATSDLGTSGYNEQFF. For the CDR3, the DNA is TGTGCCACCAGTGACCTGGGGACTAGCGGATACAATGAGCAGTTCTTC.

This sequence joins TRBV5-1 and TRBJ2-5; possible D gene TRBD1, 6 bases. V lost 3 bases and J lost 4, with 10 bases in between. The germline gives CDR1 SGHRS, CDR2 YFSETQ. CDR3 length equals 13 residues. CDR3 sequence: CASSYYRAETQYF. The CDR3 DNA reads TGCGCCAGCAGCTACTACAGGGCAGAGACCCAGTACTTC.

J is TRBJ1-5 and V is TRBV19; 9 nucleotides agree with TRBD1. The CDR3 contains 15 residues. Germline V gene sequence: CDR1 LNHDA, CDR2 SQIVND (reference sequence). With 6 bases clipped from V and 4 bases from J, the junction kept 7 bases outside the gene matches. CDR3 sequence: CASRTDRGDNQPQHF. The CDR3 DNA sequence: TGTGCCAGTAGGACGGACAGGGGAGATAATCAGCCCCAGCATTTT.

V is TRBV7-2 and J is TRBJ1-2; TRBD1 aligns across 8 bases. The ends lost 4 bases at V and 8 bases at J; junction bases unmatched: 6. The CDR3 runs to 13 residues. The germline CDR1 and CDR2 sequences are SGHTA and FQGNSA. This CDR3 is CASSSRTGRGYTF. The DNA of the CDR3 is TGTGCCAGCAGCTCCCGGACAGGGCGCGGCTACACCTTC.

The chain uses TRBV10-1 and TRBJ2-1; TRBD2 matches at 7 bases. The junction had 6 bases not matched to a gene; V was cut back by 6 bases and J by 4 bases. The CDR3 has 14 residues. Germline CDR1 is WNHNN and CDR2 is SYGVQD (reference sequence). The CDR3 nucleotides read TGCGCCAGCAGCGAAAGGACTAGATACAATGAGCAGTTCTTC. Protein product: CASSERTRYNEQFF.

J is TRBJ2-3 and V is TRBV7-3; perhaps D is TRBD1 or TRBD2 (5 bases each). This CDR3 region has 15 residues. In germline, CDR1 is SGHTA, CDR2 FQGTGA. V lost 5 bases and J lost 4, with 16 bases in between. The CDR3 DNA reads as TGTGCCAGCAGCCTCATCGGGACCGCATCAGATACGCAGTATTTT. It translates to CASSLIGTASDTQYF.

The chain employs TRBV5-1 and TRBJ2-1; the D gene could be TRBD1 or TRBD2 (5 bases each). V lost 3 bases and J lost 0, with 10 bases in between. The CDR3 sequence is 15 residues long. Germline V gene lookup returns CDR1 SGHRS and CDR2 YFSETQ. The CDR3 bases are TGCGCCAGCAGCTGGGGACGGACCTCCTACAATGAGCAGTTCTTC. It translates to CASSWGRTSYNEQFF.